Following are 3 T cell receptor beta chains from one sample sequenced in a study of cytomegalovirus exposure and HLA in healthy donors. PCR involved 60 Vbeta and 13 Jbeta primers. TCRdb's table, derived via immunoSEQ multiplex PCR, lists solely in-frame clones and lacks some. This table holds roughly 200,000 clones, roughly 80% found once. Sequencing was done on a sample of PBMCs. These receptors were collected from a woman younger than 45 in good health and CMV-seronegative.

The chain employs TRBV6-6 and TRBJ2-7; TRBD1 is a possible D gene (6 bases). V was pared by 6 bases and J by 0 bases, with 12 bases between. Germline lookup yields CDR1 MNHNY and CDR2 SVGAGI (reference sequence). CDR3 size: 14 residues. CDR3: CASSPTGYSYEQYF. In DNA form, the CDR3 reads TGTGCCAGCAGCCCAACAGGGTACTCCTACGAGCAGTACTTC.

The V gene is TRBV7-2, the J gene TRBJ2-7; possible D gene TRBD1, 5 bases. The CDR3 spans 15 residues. V was shortened by 5 bases and J by 5 bases, with 19 bases between the two germline ends. Germline CDR1 reads SGHTA; CDR2 reads FQGNSA. In DNA form, the CDR3 reads TGTGCCAGCAGCGACCGCCGGCAGGGCGGCCACGAGCAGTACTTC. This codes for CASSDRRQGGHEQYF.

This clone was seen a few times. The V gene is TRBV30, the J gene TRBJ2-5; possibly TRBD2 for D (5 bases). Trimming cost V 1 base and J 4 bases, with 13 bases left between them. This CDR3 has 14 residues. Germline V gene sequence: CDR1 GTSNPN, CDR2 SVGIG (reference sequence). Here the CDR3 reads CAWSDLSGTETQYF. The CDR3 bases are TGTGCCTGGAGTGACCTGAGCGGCACAGAGACCCAGTACTTC.